The 7 T cell receptor beta chains presented below share a single source sample, sequenced in a study of radiation and T cells in renal cell carcinoma. Time point reported: blood 4 weeks post-SBRT, at nephrectomy. The sample's treatment: 15 Gy SBRT to primary tumor, nephrectomy 4 weeks later. Sequencing used immunoSEQ multiplex PCR; TCRdb keeps in-frame clones, though not all of them. The sample contains about 83,000 clones, roughly 85% of which appear only once. The material sequenced was blood, taken from a patient whose treatment included radiotherapy and nephrectomy. The receptors come from a woman aged 55 to 70 with renal cell carcinoma.

The chain uses TRBV27 and TRBJ2-1; 7 bases line up with TRBD1. CDR1 is MNHEY, CDR2 SMNVEV, per germline (reference sequence). The ends lost 3 bases at V and 7 bases at J; junction bases unmatched: 9. The CDR3 is 15 amino acids. The CDR3 reads CASSFGVRGRNEQFF. The DNA of the CDR3 is TGTGCCAGCAGTTTTGGAGTTAGGGGGCGGAATGAGCAGTTCTTC.

The rearrangement links TRBV4-1 to TRBJ2-7; 8 bases match TRBD1. V shed 3 bases, J shed 3 bases, and the junction held 7 bases outside the gene matches. Germline CDR1 MGHRA, CDR2 YSYEKL. The CDR3 consists of 15 residues. This chain's CDR3 is CASSQAGGPSYEQYF. The CDR3 region has the DNA TGCGCCAGCAGCCAGGCAGGGGGCCCGAGCTACGAGCAGTACTTC.

V gene TRBV28 combines with J gene TRBJ2-7; no firm D call. The V and J ends lost 7 bases and 1 base respectively, with 14 bases between them. The CDR3 contains 14 residues. CDR1 MDHEN and CDR2 SYDVKM come from the germline V gene. The CDR3 is CASISPEPSYEQYF. CDR3 coding DNA: TGTGCCAGCATATCGCCGGAGCCATCCTACGAGCAGTACTTC.

This chain links TRBV18 with TRBJ1-4; TRBD1 agrees at 9 bases. Trimming removed 0 bases from V and 7 bases from J; junction bases left unmatched: 3. Germline V gene sequence: CDR1 KGHSH, CDR2 LQKENI. The CDR3 is 15 residues long. The CDR3 DNA reads TGTGCCAGCTCACCACCTCCACAGGGGGCTGAAAAACTGTTTTTT. Translated: CASSPPPQGAEKLFF.

The rearrangement links TRBV13 to TRBJ2-5; TRBD1 is a possible D gene (6 bases). The J call may be in error: the DNA end matches TRBJ2-7 better. Germline-derived CDR1 and CDR2 are PRHDT and FYEKMQ (reference sequence). The CDR3 length is 13 residues. CDR3 nucleotide sequence: TGTGCCAGCAGCTTCGACAGGTCCTACGAGCAGTACTTC. Protein sequence: CASSFDRSYEQYF.

The rearrangement joins TRBV7-9 to TRBJ2-7; tentatively, D is TRBD1 or TRBD2 (6 bases each). There are 14 residues in the CDR3. V was clipped by 2 bases and J by 4 bases, with 12 bases between them. Germline V gene sequence: CDR1 SEHNR, CDR2 FQNEAQ (reference sequence). The CDR3 is CASSLNPGAYEQYF. CDR3 nucleotides: TGTGCCAGCAGCTTAAACCCGGGGGCTTACGAGCAGTACTTC.

The table lists this clone with a few counts. The V call is TRBV9, the J call TRBJ1-1, with no clear D. CDR3 length equals 13 residues. Germline V gene lookup returns CDR1 SGDLS and CDR2 YYNGEE. Trimming removed 3 bases from V and 3 bases from J, with 9 bases in between. CDR3 sequence reads: CASSATRDTEAFF. CDR3 nucleotide sequence: TGTGCCAGCAGCGCAACGAGGGACACTGAAGCTTTCTTT.